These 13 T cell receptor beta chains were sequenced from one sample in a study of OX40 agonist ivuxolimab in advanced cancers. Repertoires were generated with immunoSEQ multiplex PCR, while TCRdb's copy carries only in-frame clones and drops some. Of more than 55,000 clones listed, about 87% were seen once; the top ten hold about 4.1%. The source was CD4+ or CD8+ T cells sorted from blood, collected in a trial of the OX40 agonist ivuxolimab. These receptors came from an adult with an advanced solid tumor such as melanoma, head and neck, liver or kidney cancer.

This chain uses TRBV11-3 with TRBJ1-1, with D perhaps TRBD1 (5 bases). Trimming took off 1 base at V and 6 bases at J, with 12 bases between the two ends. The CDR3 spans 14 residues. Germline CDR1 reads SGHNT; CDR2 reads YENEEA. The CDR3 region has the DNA TGTGCCAGCAGCTTAGCGCTGCCGGGGCCTGAAGCTTTCTTT. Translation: CASSLALPGPEAFF.

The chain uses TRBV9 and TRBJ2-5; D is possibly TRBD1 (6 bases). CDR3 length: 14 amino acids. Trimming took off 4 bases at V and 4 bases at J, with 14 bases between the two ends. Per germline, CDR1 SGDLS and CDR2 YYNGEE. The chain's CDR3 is CASSKATGIETQYF. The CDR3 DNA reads TGTGCCAGCAGCAAAGCTACAGGGATAGAGACCCAGTACTTC.

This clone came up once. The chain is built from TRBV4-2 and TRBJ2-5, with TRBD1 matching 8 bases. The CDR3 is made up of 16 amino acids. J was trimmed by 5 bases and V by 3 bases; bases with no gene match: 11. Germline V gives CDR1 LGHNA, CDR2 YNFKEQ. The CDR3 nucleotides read TGTGCCAGCAGCCAGAACGGACAGGGCTATCGGGAGACCCAGTACTTC. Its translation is CASSQNGQGYRETQYF.

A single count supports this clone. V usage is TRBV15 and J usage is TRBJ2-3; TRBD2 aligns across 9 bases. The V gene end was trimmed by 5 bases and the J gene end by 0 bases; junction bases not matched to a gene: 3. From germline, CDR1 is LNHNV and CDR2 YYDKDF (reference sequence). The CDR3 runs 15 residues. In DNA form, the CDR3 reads TGTGCCACCAGCGGTACTAGCGGGAGCACAGATACGCAGTATTTT. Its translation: CATSGTSGSTDTQYF. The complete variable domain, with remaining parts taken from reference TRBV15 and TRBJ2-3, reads DAMVIQNPRYQVTQFGKPVTLSCSQTLNHNVMYWYQQKSSQAPKLLFHYYDKDFNNEADTPDNFQSRRPNTSFCFLDIRSPGLGDTAMYLCATSGTSGSTDTQYFGPGTRLTVL.

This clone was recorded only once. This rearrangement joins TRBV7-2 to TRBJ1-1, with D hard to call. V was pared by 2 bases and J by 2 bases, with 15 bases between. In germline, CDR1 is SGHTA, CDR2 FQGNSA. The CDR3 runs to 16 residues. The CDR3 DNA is TGTGCCAGCAGCTTACGTTCTTCAGCTCTAAACACTGAAGCTTTCTTT. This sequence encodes CASSLRSSALNTEAFF. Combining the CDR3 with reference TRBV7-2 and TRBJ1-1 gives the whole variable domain GAGVSQSPSNKVTEKGKDVELRCDPISGHTALYWYRQSLGQGLEFLIYFQGNSAPDKSGLPSDRFSAERTGGSVSTLTIQRTQQEDSAVYLCASSLRSSALNTEAFFGQGTRLTVV.

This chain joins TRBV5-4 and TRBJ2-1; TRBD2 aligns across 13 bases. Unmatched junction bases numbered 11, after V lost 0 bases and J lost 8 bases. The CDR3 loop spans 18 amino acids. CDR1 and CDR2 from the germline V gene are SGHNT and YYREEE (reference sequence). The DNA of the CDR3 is TGTGCCAGCAGCTTGGGTGCCCCACTAGCGGGAGGGCTCTATGAGCAGTTCTTC. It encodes CASSLGAPLAGGLYEQFF. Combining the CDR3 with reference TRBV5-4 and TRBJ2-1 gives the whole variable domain ETGVTQSPTHLIKTRGQQVTLRCSSQSGHNTVSWYQQALGQGPQFIFQYYREEENGRGNFPPRFSGLQFPNYSSELNVNALELDDSALYLCASSLGAPLAGGLYEQFFGPGTRLTVL.

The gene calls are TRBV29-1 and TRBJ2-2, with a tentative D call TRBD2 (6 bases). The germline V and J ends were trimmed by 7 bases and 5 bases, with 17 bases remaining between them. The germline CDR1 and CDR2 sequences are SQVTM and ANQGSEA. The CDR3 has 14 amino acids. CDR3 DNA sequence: TGCAGCGCCGGACGCGGGACCGGGACCGGGGAGCTGTTTTTT. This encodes CSAGRGTGTGELFF.

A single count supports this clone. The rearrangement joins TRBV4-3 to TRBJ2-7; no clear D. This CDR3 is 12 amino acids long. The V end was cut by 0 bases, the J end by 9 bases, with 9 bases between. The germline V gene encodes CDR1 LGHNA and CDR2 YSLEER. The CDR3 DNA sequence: TGCGCCAGCAGCCAAGAGAGAGGACGGCAGTACTTC. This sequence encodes CASSQERGRQYF.

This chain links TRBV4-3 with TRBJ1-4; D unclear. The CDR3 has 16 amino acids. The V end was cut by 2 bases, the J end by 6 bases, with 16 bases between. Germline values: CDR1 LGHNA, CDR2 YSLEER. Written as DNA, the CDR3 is TGCGCCAGCAGCCAACAACGGGAGGAGTTCGATGAAAAACTGTTTTTT. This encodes CASSQQREEFDEKLFF.

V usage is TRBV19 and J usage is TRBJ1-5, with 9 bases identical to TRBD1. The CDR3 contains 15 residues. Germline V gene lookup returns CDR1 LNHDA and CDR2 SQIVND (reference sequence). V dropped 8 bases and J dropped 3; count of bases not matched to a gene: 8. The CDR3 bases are TGTGCCAGTCAGCCAACAGGGGGCGTCAATCAGCCCCAGCATTTT. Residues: CASQPTGGVNQPQHF.

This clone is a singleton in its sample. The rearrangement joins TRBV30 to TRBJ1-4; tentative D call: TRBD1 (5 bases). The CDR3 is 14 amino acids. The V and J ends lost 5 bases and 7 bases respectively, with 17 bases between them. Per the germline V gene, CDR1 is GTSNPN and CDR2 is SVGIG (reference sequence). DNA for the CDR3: TGTGCCTGGGGGGGAAGGCCCGGCACTGAAAAACTGTTTTTT. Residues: CAWGGRPGTEKLFF. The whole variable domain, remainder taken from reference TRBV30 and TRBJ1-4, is SQTIHQWPATLVQPVGSPLSLECTVEGTSNPNLYWYRQAAGRGLQLLFYSVGIGQISSEVPQNLSASRPQDRQFILSSKKLLLSDSGFYLCAWGGRPGTEKLFFGSGTQLSVL.

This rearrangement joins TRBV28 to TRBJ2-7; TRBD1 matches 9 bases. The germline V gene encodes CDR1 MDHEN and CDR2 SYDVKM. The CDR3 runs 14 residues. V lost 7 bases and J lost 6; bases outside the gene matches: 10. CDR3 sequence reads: CASTLGDRVFEQYF. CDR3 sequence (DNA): TGTGCCAGCACCTTAGGGGACAGGGTATTCGAGCAGTACTTC.

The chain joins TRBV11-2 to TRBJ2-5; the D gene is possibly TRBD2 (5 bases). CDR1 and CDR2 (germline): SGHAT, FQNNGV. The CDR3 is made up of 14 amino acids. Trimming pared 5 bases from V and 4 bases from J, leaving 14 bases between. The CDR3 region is CASSPGSGGETQYF. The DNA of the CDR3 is TGTGCCAGCAGCCCGGGGTCAGGAGGAGAGACCCAGTACTTC.